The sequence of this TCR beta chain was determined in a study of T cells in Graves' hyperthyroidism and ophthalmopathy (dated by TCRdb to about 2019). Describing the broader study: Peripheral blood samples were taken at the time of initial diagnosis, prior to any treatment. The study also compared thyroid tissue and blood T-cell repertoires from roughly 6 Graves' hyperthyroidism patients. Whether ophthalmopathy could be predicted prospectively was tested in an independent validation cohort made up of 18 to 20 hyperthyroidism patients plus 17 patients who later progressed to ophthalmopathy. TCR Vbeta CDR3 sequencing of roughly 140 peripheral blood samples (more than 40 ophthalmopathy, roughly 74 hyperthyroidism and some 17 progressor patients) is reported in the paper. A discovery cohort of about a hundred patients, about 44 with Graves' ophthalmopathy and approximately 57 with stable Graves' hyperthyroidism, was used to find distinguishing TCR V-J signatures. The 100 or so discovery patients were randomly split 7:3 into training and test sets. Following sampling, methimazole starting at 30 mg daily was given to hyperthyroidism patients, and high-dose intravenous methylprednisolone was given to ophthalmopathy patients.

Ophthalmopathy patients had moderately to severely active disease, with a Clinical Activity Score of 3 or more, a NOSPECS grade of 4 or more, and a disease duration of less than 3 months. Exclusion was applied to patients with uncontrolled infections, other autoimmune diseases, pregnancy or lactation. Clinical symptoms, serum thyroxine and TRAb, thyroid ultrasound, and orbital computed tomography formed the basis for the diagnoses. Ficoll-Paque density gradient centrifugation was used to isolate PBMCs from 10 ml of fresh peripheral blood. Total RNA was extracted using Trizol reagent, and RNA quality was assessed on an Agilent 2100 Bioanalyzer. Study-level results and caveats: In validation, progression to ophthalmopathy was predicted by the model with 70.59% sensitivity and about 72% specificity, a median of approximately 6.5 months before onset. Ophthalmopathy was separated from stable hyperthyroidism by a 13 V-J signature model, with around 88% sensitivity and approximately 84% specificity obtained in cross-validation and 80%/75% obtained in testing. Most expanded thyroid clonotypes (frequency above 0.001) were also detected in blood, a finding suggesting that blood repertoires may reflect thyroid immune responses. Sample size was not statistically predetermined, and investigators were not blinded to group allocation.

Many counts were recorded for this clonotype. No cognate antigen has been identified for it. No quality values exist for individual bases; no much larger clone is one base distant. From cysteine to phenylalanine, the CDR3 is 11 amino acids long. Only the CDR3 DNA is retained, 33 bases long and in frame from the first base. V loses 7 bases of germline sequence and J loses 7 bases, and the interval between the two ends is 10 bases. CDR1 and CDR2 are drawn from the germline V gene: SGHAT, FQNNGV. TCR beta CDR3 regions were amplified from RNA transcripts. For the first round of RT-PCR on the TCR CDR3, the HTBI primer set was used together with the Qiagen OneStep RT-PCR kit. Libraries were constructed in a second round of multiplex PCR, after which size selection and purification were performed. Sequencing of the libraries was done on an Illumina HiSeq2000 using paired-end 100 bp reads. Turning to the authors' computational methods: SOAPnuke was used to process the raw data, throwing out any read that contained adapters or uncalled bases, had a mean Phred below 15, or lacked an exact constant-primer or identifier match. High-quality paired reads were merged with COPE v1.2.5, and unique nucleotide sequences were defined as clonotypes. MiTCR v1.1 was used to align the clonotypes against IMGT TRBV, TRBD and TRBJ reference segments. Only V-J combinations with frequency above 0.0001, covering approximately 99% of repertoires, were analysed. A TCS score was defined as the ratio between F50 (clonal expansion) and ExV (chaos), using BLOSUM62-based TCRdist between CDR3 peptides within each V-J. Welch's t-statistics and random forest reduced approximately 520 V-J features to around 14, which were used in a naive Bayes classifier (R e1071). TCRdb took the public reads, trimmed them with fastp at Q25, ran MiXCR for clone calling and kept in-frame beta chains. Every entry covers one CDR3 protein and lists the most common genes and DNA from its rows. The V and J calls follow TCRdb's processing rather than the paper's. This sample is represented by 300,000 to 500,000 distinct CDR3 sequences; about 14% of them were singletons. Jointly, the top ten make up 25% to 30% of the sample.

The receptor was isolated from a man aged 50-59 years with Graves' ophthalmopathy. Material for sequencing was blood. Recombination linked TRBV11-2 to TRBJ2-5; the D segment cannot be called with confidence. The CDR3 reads CASTQLGTQYF. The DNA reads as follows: TGTGCCAGCACCCAGTTAGGGACCCAGTACTTC.